This T cell receptor beta chain came from a study of blood T cell repertoires in COVID-19 (dated by TCRdb to 2020 to 2022). For context, the study as a whole: Samples from collaborators originated in the United States, Italy and Spain and spanned both the acute and convalescent phases of COVID-19. The repertoires were made available in a free public database intended to serve as a resource for research on the immune response to SARS-CoV-2. Where HLA class I and class II types were available, the types were taken from metadata supplied by the sample provider, not from assay-based typing. Samples came from the ongoing ImmuneRACE study (first 160 participants) plus 1,254 subjects from 6 global collaborators. The material from the prospective study consisted of cDNA or gDNA derived from T cells, B-cell-depleted T cells, or PBMCs. Subjects who had been exposed to COVID-19, were actively infected with it, or had recovered from it provided the deeply sampled blood TCRbeta repertoires that made up the dataset. A de-identified subject ID, COVID-19 status, age in years and sex were almost always included in the sample metadata.

Taken from cysteine to phenylalanine, the CDR3 has 13 residues. Just CDR3 DNA is preserved here, 39 bases in frame from base 1. V is pared back by 6 bases and J by 2 bases, with 9 bases lying between the germline termini. For this clone: Which antigen it targets is not known. Per-base qualities were not stored, and no clone one base away is much larger.

TCRbeta CDR3 regions were amplified from genomic DNA by means of the immunoSEQ Assay, a bias-controlled multiplex PCR. As for the original processing: Nucleated cell counts per sample were estimated from amplification of reference gene primers within the assay. Sequence reads were collapsed and filtered to measure the absolute abundance of every unique TCRbeta CDR3 rearrangement. For each sample, productive Simpson clonality was calculated as the square root of Simpson's diversity index over productive rearrangements. TCRdb took over this immuneACCESS table, retaining in-frame rearrangements with V and J assigned. Such tables are incomplete; in checked studies, under half of the missing clones stem from an unresolved V gene, and the remainder is unexplained. V and J calls and clone size come straight from that table; D and trimming were deduced from the DNA. The sample includes 200,000 to 250,000 clones, with roughly four fifths observed a single time. The ten largest clones represent approximately 15% of the sample.

What the work shows at the level of the full study, not this receptor alone: Clinical and demographic metadata were provided uncurated, with the amount varying by source and participant.

Participants in the prospective study were enrolled through a virtual design, were aged roughly 18 to 100 years, and lived in approximately 24 United States geographic areas. Cohort assignment in the prospective study relied on participant-reported clinical history from a screening survey and a study questionnaire. ImmuneRACE Cohort 3 recovered participants were defined by two consecutive negative NP/OP PCR tests, healthcare professional clearance, or symptom resolution. Mobile phlebotomists in the prospective study collected whole blood, serum and a nasopharyngeal or oropharyngeal swab from every participant. Prospective study participants could optionally give additional blood draws and questionnaires over an approximately two-month period. Before DNA extraction, prospective study blood samples were shipped either frozen or at room temperature.

The chain was built from TRBV12-3 or TRBV12-4 and TRBJ2-3, and perhaps TRBD2 as D gene, on 5 matching bases. The sequenced sample consisted of PBMCs or T cells enriched from blood (not recorded which). The receptor comes from a man aged 40-49 years who had recovered from COVID-19. The sequenced DNA is TGTGCCAGCAGCCCCGGGATCACAGATACGCAGTATTTT. This encodes CASSPGITDTQYF.